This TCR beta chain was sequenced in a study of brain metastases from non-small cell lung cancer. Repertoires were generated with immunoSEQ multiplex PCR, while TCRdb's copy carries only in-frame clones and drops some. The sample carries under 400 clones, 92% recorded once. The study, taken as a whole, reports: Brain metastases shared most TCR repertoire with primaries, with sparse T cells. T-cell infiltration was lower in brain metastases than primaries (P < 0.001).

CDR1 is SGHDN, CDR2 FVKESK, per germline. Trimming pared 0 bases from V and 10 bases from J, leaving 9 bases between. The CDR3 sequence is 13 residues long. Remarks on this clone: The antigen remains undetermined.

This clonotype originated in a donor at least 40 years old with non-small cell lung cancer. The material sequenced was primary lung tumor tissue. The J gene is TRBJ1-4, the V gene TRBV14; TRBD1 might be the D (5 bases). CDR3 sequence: CASSQDFGGKLFF. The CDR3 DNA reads TGTGCCAGCAGCCAAGATTTCGGGGGAAAACTGTTTTTT.